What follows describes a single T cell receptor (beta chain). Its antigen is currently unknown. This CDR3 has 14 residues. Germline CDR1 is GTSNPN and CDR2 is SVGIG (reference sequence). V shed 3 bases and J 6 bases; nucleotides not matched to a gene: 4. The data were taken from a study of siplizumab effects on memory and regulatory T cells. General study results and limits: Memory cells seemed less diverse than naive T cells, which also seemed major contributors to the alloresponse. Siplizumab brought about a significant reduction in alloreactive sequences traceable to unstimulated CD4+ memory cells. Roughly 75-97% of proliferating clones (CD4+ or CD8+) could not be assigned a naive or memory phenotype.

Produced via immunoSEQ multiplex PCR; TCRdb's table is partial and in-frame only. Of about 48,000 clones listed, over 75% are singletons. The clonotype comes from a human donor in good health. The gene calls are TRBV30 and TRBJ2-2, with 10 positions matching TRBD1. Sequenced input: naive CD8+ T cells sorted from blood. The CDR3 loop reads CAWSPGTGAGELFF. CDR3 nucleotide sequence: TGTGCCTGGAGCCCCGGGACAGGGGCCGGGGAGCTGTTTTTT. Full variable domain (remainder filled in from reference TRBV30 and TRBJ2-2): SQTIHQWPATLVQPVGSPLSLECTVEGTSNPNLYWYRQAAGRGLQLLFYSVGIGQISSEVPQNLSASRPQDRQFILSSKKLLLSDSGFYLCAWSPGTGAGELFFGEGSRLTVL.